Presented here are 14 T cell receptor beta chains from one specimen sequenced in a study of T cells in Graves' hyperthyroidism and ophthalmopathy. Researchers took RNA transcripts and amplified the TCR beta CDR3 regions from them. HTBI primers were used for first-round RT-PCR of the TCR CDR3. Via MiXCR, TCRdb re-called the multiplex PCR reads, giving one row per CDR3 protein. The sample contains roughly 650,000 distinct CDR3 sequences, approximately 16% of which appear only once. Material for sequencing was blood. The receptors here all came from a middle-aged woman with Graves' ophthalmopathy.

The chain recombines TRBV11-2 with TRBJ2-7; TRBD1 agrees at 7 bases. Germline V gene sequence: CDR1 SGHAT, CDR2 FQNNGV. V trimming: 7 bases; J trimming: 5 bases; junction bases outside the gene matches: 17. The CDR3 is 16 residues long. CDR3: CASTLSPDRNRHEQYF. The CDR3 nucleotides are TGTGCCAGCACCCTAAGCCCGGACAGGAATCGCCACGAGCAGTACTTC.

Many counts were recorded for this clonotype. CDR3 coding DNA: TGTGCCAGCAGTTTATCGTTTAGAGGGGTTTGGACTGAAGCTTTCTTT. This encodes CASSLSFRGVWTEAFF. V gene TRBV27 combines with J gene TRBJ1-1, with D perhaps matching TRBD1 (5 bases). V gave up 0 bases and J gave up 5 bases, with 16 bases separating them. The germline V gene encodes CDR1 MNHEY and CDR2 SMNVEV (reference sequence). This CDR3 contains 16 residues.

The table lists this clonotype with many counts. This chain uses TRBV18 with TRBJ2-2; D might be TRBD2 (5 bases). V dropped 3 bases and J dropped 2 bases, with 13 bases sitting between them. Germline V gene sequence: CDR1 KGHSH, CDR2 LQKENI. The CDR3 length is 16 residues. Written as DNA, the CDR3 is TGTGCCAGCTCACCCTCGGACGGACTCAACACCGGGGAGCTGTTTTTT. Translated: CASSPSDGLNTGELFF.

Note on this clonotype: A read error is possible here, since a much larger clone lies one base away. The rearrangement joins TRBV6-5 to TRBJ2-3; D call uncertain. The CDR3 covers 13 residues. Germline V gene lookup returns CDR1 MNHEY and CDR2 SVGAGI. The CDR3 bases are TGTGCCGGCAGTACCGACCACACAGATACGCAGTATTTT. Protein: CAGSTDHTDTQYF.

This clonotype was recorded at least ten times. The chain is built from TRBV7-2 and TRBJ2-1, with 10 bases matching TRBD2. V lost 10 bases to trimming and J lost 2 bases; unmatched junction nucleotides: 5. This CDR3 is built from 14 residues. CDR1 is SGHTA and CDR2 is FQGNSA in the germline V gene. The CDR3 sequence: CATGSGRAYNEQFF. The CDR3 DNA reads as TGTGCCACCGGAAGCGGGAGGGCCTACAATGAGCAGTTCTTC.

This clonotype was recorded at least ten times. The rearrangement joins TRBV20-1 to TRBJ2-3; tentatively, D is TRBD2 (5 bases). Germline CDR1 DFQATT, CDR2 SNEGSKA (reference sequence). Trimming left V 5 bases short and J 3 bases short, with 15 bases between. The CDR3 covers 14 residues. Written as DNA, the CDR3 is TGCAGTGCTGGAAGCGGACTCGGGACAGATACGCAGTATTTT. Its protein is CSAGSGLGTDTQYF.

The gene calls are TRBV24-1 and TRBJ2-3; no definite D call. The CDR3 has 13 residues. The germline V and J ends were trimmed by 7 bases and 1 base, with 8 bases remaining between them. Per germline, CDR1 KGHDR and CDR2 SFDVKD. CDR3 sequence (DNA): TGTGCCACCAGGGTATCGGGCACAGATACGCAGTATTTT. Residues: CATRVSGTDTQYF.

This clonotype was observed a handful of times. The chain couples TRBV11-2 to TRBJ2-3, with TRBD2 matching over 9 bases. Germline CDR1 and CDR2: SGHAT and FQNNGV. J gave up 2 bases and V 3 bases, and 6 bases lay outside the gene matches. This CDR3 has 16 amino acids. CDR3 bases: TGTGCCAGCAGCTTGGGCGGGGGGGCACTCACAGATACGCAGTATTTT. This gives the protein CASSLGGGALTDTQYF.

The chain couples TRBV7-4 to TRBJ2-1; 7 bases agree with TRBD2. The CDR3 totals 21 residues. Germline V gene sequence: CDR1 SGHVT, CDR2 SQSDAQ. V gave up 5 bases and J gave up 4 bases; unmatched junction bases: 26. CDR3 DNA sequence: TGTGCCAGCAGCGACTTACATCCGCCCTCATATCGCGGGGAGGGTTACAATGAGCAGTTCTTC. Translating gives CASSDLHPPSYRGEGYNEQFF.

This clonotype was seen repeatedly, ten times or more. This chain links TRBV2 with TRBJ1-1; D gene unclear. Germline lookup yields CDR1 SNHLY and CDR2 FYNNEI. The CDR3 totals 13 residues. The ends were cut back, 3 bases at V and 4 bases at J, with 9 bases in the middle. The CDR3 bases are TGTGCCAGCAGTGAGAGGGAAGGCACTGAAGCTTTCTTT. Protein: CASSEREGTEAFF. The variable domain in full, completed from reference TRBV2 and TRBJ1-1, reads EPEVTQTPSHQVTQMGQEVILRCVPISNHLYFYWYRQILGQKVEFLVSFYNNEISEKSEIFDDQFSVERPDGSNFTLKIRSTKLEDSAMYFCASSEREGTEAFFGQGTRLTVV.

The V and J genes are TRBV6-6 and TRBJ2-1, with D perhaps matching TRBD2 (6 bases). The CDR3 contains 15 residues. V lost 2 bases and J 8 bases, leaving 16 bases between the germline ends. The germline V gene encodes CDR1 MNHNY and CDR2 SVGAGI (reference sequence). CDR3 DNA sequence: TGTGCCAGCAGTTACGGCACGGGAGTGGGCGATGAGCAGTTCTTC. Protein: CASSYGTGVGDEQFF.

In the case of this clonotype: One end of the junction is discordant with germline, which a read error may explain. J is TRBJ2-7 and V is TRBV7-6, with 7 bases lining up with TRBD2. Germline assignment: CDR1 SGHVS and CDR2 FNYEAQ. The CDR3 has 15 residues. Written as DNA, the CDR3 is TGTGCCGGCAGCTTAGAGGCGGGAGCTAACTACGAGCAGTACTTC. Translated, it gives CAGSLEAGANYEQYF.

This clonotype came up a few times. This sequence joins TRBV5-1 and TRBJ1-6; TRBD1 is a possible D gene (5 bases). The CDR3 runs to 16 residues. The germline gives CDR1 SGHRS, CDR2 YFSETQ. The ends were cut back, 5 bases at V and 10 bases at J, with 22 bases in the middle. CDR3 in DNA: TGCGCCAGCAGTCTGGGGGGGGGTGAGTACGAGTCACCCCTCCACTTT. It encodes CASSLGGGEYESPLHF.

This sequence joins TRBV12-3 or TRBV12-4 and TRBJ2-1; TRBD1 is a possible D gene (6 bases). This CDR3 is built from 12 residues. V dropped 3 bases and J dropped 12 bases, with 12 bases sitting between them. Here the CDR3 DNA reads TGTGCCAGCAGTTTGACAGGTCTTGGGCAGTTCTTC. It yields the protein CASSLTGLGQFF.